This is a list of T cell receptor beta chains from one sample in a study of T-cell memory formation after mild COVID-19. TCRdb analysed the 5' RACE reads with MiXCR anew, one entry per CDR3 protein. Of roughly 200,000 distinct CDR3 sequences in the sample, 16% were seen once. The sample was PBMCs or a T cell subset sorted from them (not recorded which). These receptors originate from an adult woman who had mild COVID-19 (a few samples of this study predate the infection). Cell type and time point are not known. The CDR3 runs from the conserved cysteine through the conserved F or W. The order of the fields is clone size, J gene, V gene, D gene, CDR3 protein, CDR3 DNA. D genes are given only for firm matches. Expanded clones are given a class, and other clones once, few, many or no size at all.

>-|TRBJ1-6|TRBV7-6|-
CASSLASPGNNSPLHF
TGTGCCAGCAGCTTAGCTAGCCCAGGAAATAATTCACCCCTCCACTTT
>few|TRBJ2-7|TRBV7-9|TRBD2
CASARGGAYEQYF
TGTGCCAGCGCCCGGGGGGGGGCCTACGAGCAGTACTTC
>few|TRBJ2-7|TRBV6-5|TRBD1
CASSPTGTGDYEQYF
TGTGCCAGCAGCCCAACCGGGACAGGGGACTACGAGCAGTACTTC
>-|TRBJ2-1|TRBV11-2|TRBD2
CASSRLRGLAYNEQFF
TGTGCCAGCAGCCGACTCCGTGGACTAGCTTACAATGAGCAGTTCTTC
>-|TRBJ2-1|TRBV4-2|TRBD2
CASSQGAGGTYNEQFF
TGTGCCAGCAGCCAAGGGGCGGGAGGGACATACAATGAGCAGTTCTTC
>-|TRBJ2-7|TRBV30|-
CAWSPLGRYEQYF
TGTGCCTGGAGTCCTCTGGGGCGATACGAGCAGTACTTC
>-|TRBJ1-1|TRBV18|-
CASCKFESPNTEAFF
TGTGCCAGCTGTAAGTTTGAGTCTCCAAACACTGAAGCTTTCTTT
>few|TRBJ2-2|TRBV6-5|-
CASTPQAGRVQGGELFF
TGTGCCAGCACCCCCCAGGCGGGGCGGGTTCAGGGCGGGGAGCTGTTTTTT
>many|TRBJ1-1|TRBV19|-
CASIKQGTEAFF
TGTGCCAGTATCAAACAGGGCACTGAAGCTTTCTTT
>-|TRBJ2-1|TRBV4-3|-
CASSPNLQGLQFF
TGCGCCAGCAGCCCAAATTTACAGGGTTTGCAGTTCTTC
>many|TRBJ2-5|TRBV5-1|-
CASSLEASGETQYF
TGCGCCAGCAGCTTGGAAGCCTCCGGGGAGACCCAGTACTTC
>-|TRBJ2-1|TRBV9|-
CASSVTVYNEQFF
TGTGCCAGCAGCGTTACAGTCTACAATGAGCAGTTCTTC
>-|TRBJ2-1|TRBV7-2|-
CASSLMGVGGGEQFF
TGTGCCAGCAGCTTAATGGGAGTGGGGGGTGGTGAGCAGTTCTTC
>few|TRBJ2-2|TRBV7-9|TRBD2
CAGPPTGRFTGELFF
TGTGCCGGCCCACCCACCGGGAGGTTCACCGGGGAGCTGTTTTTT